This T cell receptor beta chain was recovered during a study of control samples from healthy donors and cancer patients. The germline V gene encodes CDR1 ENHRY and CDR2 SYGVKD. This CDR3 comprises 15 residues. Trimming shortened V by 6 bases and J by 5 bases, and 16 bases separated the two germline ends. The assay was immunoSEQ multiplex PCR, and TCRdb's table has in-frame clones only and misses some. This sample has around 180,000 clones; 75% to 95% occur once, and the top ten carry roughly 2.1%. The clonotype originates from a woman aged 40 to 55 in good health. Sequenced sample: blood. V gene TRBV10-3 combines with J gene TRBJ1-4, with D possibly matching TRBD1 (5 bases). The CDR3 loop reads CAIRDPGTQNEKLFF. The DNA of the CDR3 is TGTGCCATCAGAGACCCCGGGACCCAGAATGAAAAACTGTTTTTT.